This TCR beta chain came from a study of cytomegalovirus exposure and HLA in healthy donors. Points from the study as a whole: A list of approximately 150 TCR beta chains associated with cytomegalovirus was given. It was only CMV serostatus that was available as immune exposure information. Association with HLA alleles at 0.05 false discovery rate was found for 17,000 or so TCR beta sequences in a later analysis.

This clone was picked up one time. Its target is unknown. It was with 60 Vbeta and 13 Jbeta primers that the PCR ran. Using immunoSEQ multiplex PCR, the repertoire was profiled, and TCRdb retains in-frame clones only, with some absent. The data show about 150,000 clones, over 70% seen once. This TCR derives from a young man in good health and CMV-seronegative. The material sequenced was PBMCs.

The CDR3 is CASSQLRIAGELFF. CDR3 in DNA: TGTGCCAGCAGCCAATTGAGGATAGCCGGGGAGCTGTTTTTT. V is TRBV14 and J is TRBJ2-2; D gene uncertain. The CDR3 extends over 14 amino acids. Germline loops: CDR1 SGHDN, CDR2 FVKESK. Trimming cost V 2 bases and J 6 bases, with 10 bases left between them.